Each of the 27 T cell receptor beta chains below was sequenced from the same sample in a study of vaccination effects on CD4 cells after COVID-19. The repertoire was sequenced with immunoSEQ multiplex PCR; TCRdb's copy has only in-frame clones and lacks some. The sample has approximately 24,000 clones; about 72% are singletons. Ahead of sequencing, the ViraFEST assay grew antigen-specific CD4+ T cells using viral peptide pools. Investigators separated out CD4+ T cells once more than nine days of culture had passed. A PCR test confirmed that the person had SARS-CoV-2 infection between March and December 2020. Antigens for these TCRs are unknown. This sample comprised CD4+ T cells from PBMCs cultured with SARS-CoV-2 spike peptides, obtained before COVID-19 vaccination. These receptors originate from a human donor who had a prior SARS-CoV-2 infection.

The chain uses TRBV7-3 and TRBJ2-2, with 7 bases fitting TRBD2. Germline CDR1 SGHTA, CDR2 FQGTGA. There are 14 residues in the CDR3. With 5 bases clipped from V and 8 bases from J, the junction kept 8 bases outside the gene matches. The CDR3: CASSPPGGGGELFF. The CDR3 DNA is TGTGCCAGCAGCCCGCCTGGGGGGGGTGGGGAGCTGTTTTTT.

The chain carries TRBV6-5 and TRBJ2-7, with a tentative D call TRBD1 (6 bases). From germline, CDR1 is MNHEY and CDR2 SVGAGI. The CDR3 length is 14 residues. V gave up 0 bases and J gave up 8 bases, with 14 bases separating them. The CDR3 spells CASSYSRLGTKQYF. The CDR3 region has the DNA TGTGCCAGCAGTTACTCACGATTGGGGACAAAGCAGTACTTC.

The rearrangement joins TRBV4-1 to TRBJ1-4; D might be TRBD1 (5 bases). Germline values: CDR1 MGHRA, CDR2 YSYEKL. This CDR3 is 16 amino acids long. The V and J ends lost 2 bases and 4 bases respectively, with 14 bases between them. The DNA of the CDR3 is TGCGCCAGCAGCCAATGGGGGTGGGGTCGTAATGAAAAACTGTTTTTT. Translation: CASSQWGWGRNEKLFF.

The chain has TRBV5-1 and TRBJ1-6; D possibly corresponds to TRBD1 (5 bases). CDR1 and CDR2 (germline): SGHRS, YFSETQ. Trimming took off 2 bases at V and 9 bases at J, with 18 bases between the two ends. The CDR3 spans 16 residues. Here the CDR3 reads CASSLNFGTGGSPLHF. The CDR3 nucleotides read TGCGCCAGCAGCTTAAATTTCGGGACGGGGGGTTCACCCCTCCACTTT.

This clone appeared once. The chain has TRBV11-3 and TRBJ2-3; 11 bases agree with TRBD2. This CDR3 comprises 18 residues. The germline CDR1 and CDR2 sequences are SGHNT and YENEEA. Losses at the gene ends were 4 bases for V and 0 bases for J; bases not matched to a gene: 9. In DNA form, the CDR3 reads TGTGCCAGCAGCTCTCTGTCACTAGCGGGAGCTAGCACAGATACGCAGTATTTT. Translated: CASSSLSLAGASTDTQYF.

The chain joins TRBV7-2 to TRBJ2-5; 12 bases agree with TRBD2. The CDR3 loop spans 15 amino acids. V trimming: 3 bases; J trimming: 6 bases; junction bases outside the gene matches: 5. Germline V CDR1 and CDR2: SGHTA, FQGNSA. CDR3 residues: CASSLTSGSGKTQYF. For the CDR3, the DNA is TGTGCCAGCAGCTTGACTAGCGGGAGTGGGAAGACCCAGTACTTC.

This clone came up a few times. The J gene is TRBJ1-6, the V gene TRBV5-1, with D perhaps TRBD1 (6 bases). The germline gives CDR1 SGHRS, CDR2 YFSETQ. Trimming pared 6 bases from V and 5 bases from J, leaving 15 bases between. The CDR3 contains 15 residues. The CDR3 reads CASTAQGSNNSPLHF. The CDR3 DNA reads as TGCGCCAGCACCGCACAGGGTTCAAATAATTCACCCCTCCACTTT.

The chain recombines TRBV9 with TRBJ2-1; D is unresolved. The CDR3 extends over 14 amino acids. Per germline, CDR1 SGDLS and CDR2 YYNGEE. The V and J ends lost 0 bases and 8 bases respectively, with 12 bases between them. CDR3 sequence: CASSVVGSPHEQFF. The CDR3 nucleotides read TGTGCCAGCAGCGTAGTTGGATCCCCCCATGAGCAGTTCTTC.

The CDR3 spells CASSLSGHMNTEAFF. CDR3 DNA: TGTGCCAGCAGCTTGTCGGGTCATATGAACACTGAAGCTTTCTTT. The chain uses TRBV5-4 and TRBJ1-1; D unclear. CDR1 and CDR2 from the germline V gene are SGHNT and YYREEE (reference sequence). CDR3 length: 15 residues. Trimming removed 1 base from V and 0 bases from J, with 10 bases in between. Complete variable domain (other parts from reference TRBV5-4 and TRBJ1-1): ETGVTQSPTHLIKTRGQQVTLRCSSQSGHNTVSWYQQALGQGPQFIFQYYREEENGRGNFPPRFSGLQFPNYSSELNVNALELDDSALYLCASSLSGHMNTEAFFGQGTRLTVV.

This chain's CDR3 is CASSLVGRRNTEAFF. In DNA, the CDR3 is TGCGCCAGCAGCTTGGTTGGCAGGAGGAACACTGAAGCTTTCTTT. The V call is TRBV5-1, the J call TRBJ1-1; D is unresolved. The CDR3 has 15 amino acids. The germline V gene has CDR1 SGHRS and CDR2 YFSETQ. V lost 0 bases and J 1 base, leaving 10 bases between the germline ends.

The J gene is TRBJ2-4, the V gene TRBV19; 12 positions match TRBD2. With 3 bases clipped from V and 2 bases from J, the junction kept 5 bases outside the gene matches. This CDR3 spans 17 amino acids. Germline assignment: CDR1 LNHDA and CDR2 SQIVND (reference sequence). The CDR3 DNA sequence: TGTGCCAGTAGTATTCAGGGGACTAGCGGGCCCAAAAACATTCAGTACTTC. Protein product: CASSIQGTSGPKNIQYF.

The sample holds one count of this clone. The V and J genes are TRBV6-6 and TRBJ1-2, with D perhaps matching TRBD1 (6 bases). Trimming removed 5 bases from V and 4 bases from J, with 23 bases in between. The CDR3 runs to 17 residues. Germline values: CDR1 MNHNY, CDR2 SVGAGI (reference sequence). The CDR3 nucleotides read TGTGCCAGCAGTCCGCTCGGCTTAGGGGGATCTGGCTATGGCTACACCTTC. This sequence encodes CASSPLGLGGSGYGYTF.

The chain is built from TRBV5-8 and TRBJ2-3; 8 nucleotides agree with TRBD2. The germline V gene encodes CDR1 SGHTS and CDR2 YDEGEE. This CDR3 has 15 residues. J lost 2 bases, V lost 4 bases, and 6 bases had no gene match. The CDR3 sequence is CASSPRGALTDTQYF. The CDR3 DNA reads as TGTGCCAGCAGCCCGCGGGGGGCCCTCACAGATACGCAGTATTTT. Full variable domain (rest looked up from reference TRBV5-8 and TRBJ2-3): EAGVTQSPTHLIKTRGQQATLRCSPISGHTSVYWYQQALGLGLQFLLWYDEGEERNRGNFPPRFSGRQFPNYSSELNVNALELEDSALYLCASSPRGALTDTQYFGPGTRLTVL.

The chain uses TRBV12-5 and TRBJ2-7; 8 bases are shared with TRBD1. This CDR3 region has 17 residues. After removal of 4 bases from V and 0 bases from J, the junction contained 11 bases not matched to a gene. CDR1 is LGHNT, CDR2 FRNRAP, per germline. CDR3: CASGSRLGQEDSYEQYF. Written as DNA, the CDR3 is TGTGCTAGTGGTTCACGCTTGGGACAGGAGGACTCCTACGAGCAGTACTTC.

The genes are TRBV9 and TRBJ1-1; D perhaps matches TRBD1 (5 bases). CDR1 SGDLS and CDR2 YYNGEE come from the germline V gene. CDR3 length: 17 residues. V dropped 4 bases and J dropped 3 bases, with 22 bases sitting between them. The CDR3 protein is CASSTPGTGETYTEAFF. In nucleotides, the CDR3 is TGTGCCAGCAGCACCCCCGGGACGGGCGAGACGTACACTGAAGCTTTCTTT.

The chain has TRBV6-2 or TRBV6-3 and TRBJ2-7, with 13 bases fitting TRBD2. The V gene end was trimmed by 5 bases and the J gene end by 4 bases; junction bases not matched to a gene: 8. This CDR3 is 16 amino acids long. The germline V gene encodes CDR1 MNHEY and CDR2 SVGEGT. Here the CDR3 DNA reads TGTGCCAGCAGTCTTGGGGGACTAGCGGGGCTATACGAGCAGTACTTC. This codes for CASSLGGLAGLYEQYF.

The chain employs TRBV5-4 and TRBJ1-6, with D maybe TRBD1 (5 bases). In germline, CDR1 is SGHNT, CDR2 YYREEE (reference sequence). Trimming removed 0 bases from V and 11 bases from J, with 21 bases in between. The CDR3 covers 17 residues. CDR3 DNA: TGTGCCAGCAGCTTGGCCGGTCTCGGCAGGGTTACTGCACCCCTCCACTTT. It encodes CASSLAGLGRVTAPLHF.

The CDR3 loop is CASSQDLGLAGSSSSYEQYF. CDR3 DNA sequence: TGTGCCAGCAGCCAAGATCTAGGGCTAGCGGGTTCCTCGAGCTCCTACGAGCAGTACTTC. The chain carries TRBV3-1 (or the pseudogene TRBV3-2) and TRBJ2-7, with 8 bases fitting TRBD2. From germline, CDR1 is LGHDT and CDR2 YNNKEL (reference sequence). Germline trimming cut 0 bases from V and 0 bases from J; bases unmatched to any gene: 16. This CDR3 region has 20 residues.

The V gene is TRBV5-1, the J gene TRBJ1-2; 8 bases line up with TRBD1. The CDR3 consists of 13 residues. After removal of 3 bases from V and 4 bases from J, the junction contained 2 bases not matched to a gene. The V gene's germline CDR1 is SGHRS and CDR2 YFSETQ. The CDR3 is CASSSGQAYGYTF. The CDR3, as DNA: TGCGCCAGCAGCTCGGGACAGGCCTATGGCTACACCTTC.

The rearrangement links TRBV15 to TRBJ2-7, with D perhaps matching TRBD1 or TRBD2 (5 bases each). Trimming removed 3 bases from V and 7 bases from J, with 16 bases in between. The CDR3 consists of 14 residues. Germline loops: CDR1 LNHNV, CDR2 YYDKDF (reference sequence). CDR3 DNA: TGTGCCACCAGCAGTCGTTCCGGGGCCGTGGAGCAGTACTTC. This translates into CATSSRSGAVEQYF.

The chain links TRBV5-1 to TRBJ2-1; perhaps TRBD2 as D (6 bases). The V end lost 7 bases, the J end lost 2 bases, and 10 bases lay between the germline ends. Germline CDR1 SGHRS, CDR2 YFSETQ. The CDR3 is 13 residues long. The CDR3 region has the DNA TGCGCCAGCGGTGGGGAGGCCTACAATGAGCAGTTCTTC. This translates into CASGGEAYNEQFF. Based on the CDR3 plus reference TRBV5-1 and TRBJ2-1, the full variable domain is KAGVTQTPRYLIKTRGQQVTLSCSPISGHRSVSWYQQTPGQGLQFLFEYFSETQRNKGNFPGRFSGRQFSNSRSEMNVSTLELGDSALYLCASGGEAYNEQFFGPGTRLTVL.

The chain is built from TRBV15 and TRBJ2-2; D remains unclear. The CDR3 extends over 15 amino acids. CDR1 and CDR2 from the germline V gene are LNHNV and YYDKDF (reference sequence). V shed 4 bases and J shed 0 bases, with 9 bases lying between them. CDR3 nucleotide sequence: TGTGCCACCAGCAAGAGACGGTCGAACACCGGGGAGCTGTTTTTT. Residues: CATSKRRSNTGELFF.

This clone was seen only a few times. CDR3 sequence (DNA): TGTGCCAGTAGTATTTCGCCGGACAGTTGGTACGATGAGCAGTTCTTC. It encodes CASSISPDSWYDEQFF. The genes are TRBV19 and TRBJ2-1; D is possibly TRBD1 (6 bases). V lost 3 bases and J 8 bases, leaving 20 bases between the germline ends. Per the germline V gene, CDR1 is LNHDA and CDR2 is SQIVND (reference sequence). The CDR3 loop spans 16 amino acids. Full variable domain (missing parts from reference TRBV19 and TRBJ2-1): DGGITQSPKYLFRKEGQNVTLSCEQNLNHDAMYWYRQDPGQGLRLIYYSQIVNDFQKGDIAEGYSVSREKKESFPLTVTSAQKNPTAFYLCASSISPDSWYDEQFFGPGTRLTVL.

The V call is TRBV11-3, the J call TRBJ1-1; TRBD1 aligns across 8 bases. J was trimmed by 3 bases and V by 4 bases; bases with no gene match: 7. This CDR3 contains 15 residues. Germline lookup yields CDR1 SGHNT and CDR2 YENEEA. CDR3 bases: TGTGCCAGCAGCTCCCAGGGGGCGCTGGACACTGAAGCTTTCTTT. Translated: CASSSQGALDTEAFF. Supplemented by reference TRBV11-3 and TRBJ1-1, the full variable domain reads EAGVVQSPRYKIIEKKQPVAFWCNPISGHNTLYWYLQNLGQGPELLIRYENEEAVDDSQLPKDRFSAERLKGVDSTLKIQPAELGDSAVYLCASSSQGALDTEAFFGQGTRLTVV.

The V call is TRBV11-2, the J call TRBJ2-1; maybe TRBD2 (6 bases). The V end lost 1 base, the J end lost 15 bases, and 16 bases lay between the germline ends. CDR1 SGHAT and CDR2 FQNNGV come from the germline V gene. CDR3 length: 13 amino acids. In nucleotides, the CDR3 is TGTGCCAGCAGCTTAGGGGGACTCTTAAGTCCGTTCTTC. Residues: CASSLGGLLSPFF.

The gene calls are TRBV5-1 and TRBJ1-4; 8 bases fit TRBD1. With V trimmed by 0 bases and J by 7 bases, 5 bases remained unmatched. This CDR3 is built from 15 residues. Per the germline V gene, CDR1 is SGHRS and CDR2 is YFSETQ. CDR3 residues: CASSLGTGRGEKLFF. DNA for the CDR3: TGCGCCAGCAGCTTGGGGACAGGGAGGGGTGAAAAACTGTTTTTT.

This clone was counted between two and nine times. The chain couples TRBV14 to TRBJ2-1; weak D call: TRBD1 (6 bases). The germline CDR1 and CDR2 sequences are SGHDN and FVKESK. Deletions cut 3 bases from V and 8 bases from J, with 17 bases between. CDR3 length: 15 amino acids. The CDR3: CASSHIRGASYEQFF. For the CDR3, the DNA is TGTGCCAGCAGCCACATCAGGGGCGCCAGTTATGAGCAGTTCTTC.